This T cell receptor beta chain appears in the sequencing data of a study of OX40 agonist ivuxolimab in advanced cancers. Findings of the study overall: Expanded clones belonging to CD8+ T cells outnumbered, on average, those of CD4+. In the expanded peripheral T cells, antigen specificity was never determined.

Clones were sequenced by immunoSEQ multiplex PCR, and TCRdb holds only the in-frame ones, with some missing. The profile covers about 73,000 clones, with around 80% appearing a single time and about 2.4% taken by the ten largest. Regarding this clone: Its matching antigen is unknown.

Patients were ineligible given autoimmune disease history or systemic immunosuppression. Sequencing was performed on CD4+ or CD8+ T cells sorted from blood, taken in a trial of the OX40 agonist ivuxolimab. The origin of this receptor is an adult with an advanced solid tumor such as melanoma, head and neck, liver or kidney cancer.

The CDR3: CASRSGAVRGYTF. The CDR3 nucleotides read TGTGCCAGCAGATCAGGGGCGGTGAGAGGCTACACCTTC. The chain has TRBV6-5 and TRBJ1-2; D perhaps matches TRBD1 (6 bases). Trimming shortened V by 6 bases and J by 8 bases, and 16 bases separated the two germline ends. Germline V gene data show CDR1 as MNHEY and CDR2 as SVGAGI. The CDR3 runs 13 residues.